These T cell receptor beta chains were read from a single sample in a study of cytomegalovirus exposure and HLA in healthy donors. The assay was immunoSEQ multiplex PCR, and TCRdb's table has in-frame clones only and misses some. The sample records more than 300,000 clones, roughly 88% being singletons. The sequenced sample was PBMCs. The receptor set was obtained from a woman younger than 30 in good health and CMV-seronegative. The CDR3 runs from the conserved cysteine through the conserved F or W. A D gene is named only where the DNA matches it firmly. Clone size is given for some rows only: seen once, a few or many times, or a class if the clone is expanded.

size	D	V	J	CDR3	DNA
NA	NA	TRBV21-1	TRBJ1-2	CASGTPGQANNYGYTF	TGTGCCAGCGGGACCCCGGGACAGGCTAATAACTATGGCTACACCTTC
NA	TRBD2	TRBV6-5	TRBJ2-7	CASSYPGTSVYEQYF	TGTGCCAGCAGTTACCCCGGGACTAGCGTCTACGAGCAGTACTTC
NA	NA	TRBV5-8	TRBJ1-5	CASSLAGGYNQPQHF	TGTGCCAGCAGCTTGGCTGGGGGCTACAATCAGCCCCAGCATTTT
few	NA	TRBV20-1	TRBJ2-7	CSAARGYEQYF	TGCAGTGCTGCCCGGGGGTACGAGCAGTACTTC
NA	TRBD2	TRBV27	TRBJ2-2	CASSLRLAGGTGELFF	TGTGCCAGCAGTCTCAGACTAGCGGGGGGGACCGGGGAGCTGTTTTTT
NA	TRBD2	TRBV7-2	TRBJ2-1	CASSALAGVSYNEQFF	TGTGCCAGCAGCGCACTAGCGGGAGTGAGCTACAATGAGCAGTTCTTC
NA	NA	TRBV5-7	TRBJ2-3	CASSLFDGSYF	TGTGCCAGCAGCTTGTTCGACGGGTCGTATTTT
NA	TRBD2	TRBV28	TRBJ2-5	CASSFRFLAGPETQYF	TGTGCCAGCAGTTTTCGGTTTCTAGCGGGGCCAGAGACCCAGTACTTC
NA	NA	TRBV10-1	TRBJ2-2	CASSLSVPGELFF	TGCGCCAGCAGTCTGAGCGTCCCCGGGGAGCTGTTTTTT
NA	TRBD1	TRBV15	TRBJ1-6	CATSGRTGINSPLHF	TGTGCCACCAGCGGACGGACAGGGATCAATTCACCCCTCCACTTT
NA	NA	TRBV5-1	TRBJ2-3	CASSLDGKPSTDTQYF	TGCGCCAGCAGCTTGGACGGGAAACCTAGCACAGATACGCAGTATTTT
NA	NA	TRBV7-9	TRBJ1-1	CASSSGTGKWEAFF	TGTGCCAGCAGCAGCGGGACTGGGAAATGGGAAGCTTTCTTT
NA	NA	TRBV27	TRBJ2-4	CASSLSGAKNIQYF	TGTGCCAGCAGTTTATCGGGCGCCAAAAACATTCAGTACTTC
few	NA	TRBV6-1	TRBJ2-7	CASSARGSYEQYF	TGTGCCAGCAGTGCTCGCGGATCCTACGAGCAGTACTTC
NA	NA	TRBV11-2	TRBJ2-7	CASSSPGHRGGEQYF	TGTGCCAGCAGCTCCCCGGGACACCGCGGTGGCGAGCAGTACTTC
few	NA	TRBV6-1	TRBJ2-1	CASSETPTGGDEQFF	TGTGCCAGCAGTGAAACTCCCACAGGGGGGGATGAGCAGTTCTTC
NA	TRBD1	TRBV27	TRBJ2-7	CASSLSRTGNYEQYF	TGTGCCAGCAGTTTATCCCGGACAGGGAACTACGAGCAGTACTTC
NA	TRBD2	TRBV4-1	TRBJ2-3	CASSQDTGGLLTDTQYF	TGCGCCAGCAGCCAAGATACGGGGGGACTTCTCACAGATACGCAGTATTTT
NA	TRBD1	TRBV28	TRBJ1-3	CASSPGGLGNTIYF	TGTGCCAGCAGTCCAGGGGGCCTTGGAAACACCATATATTTT
NA	TRBD1	TRBV29-1	TRBJ2-3	CSVEGRDRQTYTQYF	TGCAGCGTTGAAGGCCGGGACAGGCAAACCTATACGCAGTATTTT
NA	NA	TRBV27	TRBJ1-5	CASSLPSKGSNQPQHF	TGTGCCAGCAGTTTACCGTCTAAGGGGAGCAATCAGCCCCAGCATTTT
once	TRBD1	TRBV4-1	TRBJ2-2	CASSQAGWTGGTGELFF	TGCGCCAGCAGCCAAGCCGGATGGACAGGTGGCACCGGGGAGCTGTTTTTT
NA	NA	TRBV7-9	TRBJ2-7	CASSGGAYEQYF	TGTGCCAGCAGCGGGGGCGCCTACGAGCAGTACTTC